A selection of T cell receptor beta chains follows, all from one sample in a study of cytomegalovirus exposure and HLA in healthy donors. Assay: immunoSEQ multiplex PCR; the TCRdb copy retains only in-frame clones and omits some. The data contain over 120,000 clones, just under 85% of them singletons. Sequencing input: PBMCs. Receptor source: a woman aged 55-70 years in good health and CMV-seropositive. Each CDR3 is given with its conserved first and last residue. Each record gives: clone size, D gene, V gene, J gene, CDR3 length, CDR3 DNA, CDR3 protein. The D gene is left open where the match is weak. The size of a clone is reported for some rows only, either as once, few or many, or as a class for expanded clones.

.,.,TRBV27,TRBJ2-7,13,TGTGCCAGCAGCCCAGGGACTTTCTACGAGCAGTACTTC,CASSPGTFYEQYF
.,.,TRBV6-1,TRBJ2-1,14,TGTGCCAGCAGTGGGGGCAGGACCTACAATGAGCAGTTCTTC,CASSGGRTYNEQFF
few,TRBD2,TRBV28,TRBJ2-6,17,TGTGCCAGCAGTTTGACTAGCGGGAGCTCTGGGGCCAACGTCCTGACTTTC,CASSLTSGSSGANVLTF
.,.,TRBV18,TRBJ1-4,14,TGTGCCAGCTCACCACTATCAGGGAAGGAAAAACTGTTTTTT,CASSPLSGKEKLFF
once,TRBD1,TRBV6-5,TRBJ2-7,15,TGTGCCAGCAGTTACTCGAAACAGGGGAACTACGAGCAGTACTTC,CASSYSKQGNYEQYF
.,.,TRBV12-2,TRBJ1-1,13,TGTGCAAGTTTGGGGCACCTGAACACTGAAGCTTTCTTT,CASLGHLNTEAFF
.,TRBD1,TRBV11-2,TRBJ2-1,17,TGTGCCAGCAGCCAAGGGACAGGGCAGGTCTCCTACAATGAGCAGTTCTTC,CASSQGTGQVSYNEQFF
.,TRBD1,TRBV10-3,TRBJ1-2,14,TGTGCCATCACAAGGACAGGGGAACGGTATGGCTACACCTTC,CAITRTGERYGYTF
.,.,TRBV5-1,TRBJ2-3,15,TGCGCCAGCAGCTTGGGGACGGGGGGCTTAGATACGCAGTATTTT,CASSLGTGGLDTQYF
.,TRBD1,TRBV6-1,TRBJ2-7,13,TGTGCCAGCAAACAGGGGTACTCCTACGAGCAGTACTTC,CASKQGYSYEQYF
few,TRBD1,TRBV6-4,TRBJ1-1,14,TGTGCCAGCATTAGGCAGGGACAGCCCGGCGACGCTTTCTTT,CASIRQGQPGDAFF
.,TRBD1,TRBV7-3,TRBJ2-3,15,TGTGCCAGCAGCTCGGACAGGATGGTATTGGATACGCAGTATTTT,CASSSDRMVLDTQYF
.,TRBD2,TRBV2,TRBJ2-3,13,TGTGCCACCCAGGGACTACGCACAGATACGCAGTATTTT,CATQGLRTDTQYF
.,TRBD1,TRBV2,TRBJ2-5,12,TGTGCCACTACAGGGGCCAGGGGGACCCAGTACTTC,CATTGARGTQYF
.,.,TRBV19,TRBJ1-2,13,TGTGCCAGTAGTATAGACAGTAACTATGGCTACACCTTC,CASSIDSNYGYTF
.,.,TRBV28,TRBJ1-5,13,TGTGCCAGCAGGGGGGACTGGAATCAGCCCCAGCATTTT,CASRGDWNQPQHF
.,TRBD2,TRBV29-1,TRBJ2-5,14,TGCAGCGTTGAGGCCCGGGGGGTCGGAGAGACCCAGTACTTC,CSVEARGVGETQYF
few,TRBD1,TRBV7-8,TRBJ1-2,18,TGTGCCAGCAGCAGCTTAGAGGCAGGACAGGGGGAAGGTACCGGCTACACCTTC,CASSSLEAGQGEGTGYTF
.,.,TRBV13,TRBJ2-1,16,TGTGCCAGCAGTCCAACGGGACTCAAAAAATACAATGAGCAGTTCTTC,CASSPTGLKKYNEQFF
.,.,TRBV5-6,TRBJ2-1,16,TGTGCCAGCAGCGCCATTGGCGGGAATAGATACAATGAGCAGTTCTTC,CASSAIGGNRYNEQFF
.,TRBD1,TRBV7-9,TRBJ2-7,14,TGTGCCAGCAGCTCAGACAGGGGGCTATACGAGCAGTACTTC,CASSSDRGLYEQYF
.,TRBD1,TRBV6-5,TRBJ1-4,14,TGTGCCAGCAGCCCTGACAGGGCCGGTGAAAAACTGTTTTTT,CASSPDRAGEKLFF
.,.,TRBV7-2,TRBJ2-7,13,TGTGCCAGCAGCAAAGACAAGCCCTACGAGCAGTACTTC,CASSKDKPYEQYF